A selection of T cell receptor beta chains follows, all from one sample in a study of blood T cell repertoires in COVID-19. The data were produced by immunoSEQ multiplex PCR, yet TCRdb's version contains in-frame clones alone and is incomplete. This table holds about 70,000 clones, about 86% found once. The source material was peripheral blood. These receptors were collected from a man aged 35-49 years with COVID-19, enrolled during active disease. The CDR3 runs from the conserved cysteine through the conserved F or W. D genes are given only for firm matches. Rows may omit the clone size; those that give it use once, few, many or a size class.

size	J	V	length	D	CDR3	DNA
once	TRBJ1-6	TRBV5-5	15	TRBD1	CASSLASGTGPPLHF	TGTGCCAGCAGCCTCGCCTCCGGGACAGGGCCACCCCTCCACTTT
.	TRBJ2-1	TRBV5-1	15	TRBD2	CASSVLAGGLDEQFF	TGCGCCAGCAGCGTTCTAGCGGGGGGTCTCGATGAGCAGTTCTTC
.	TRBJ1-1	TRBV3-1/TRBV3-2	15	.	CASSQDPDRNTEAFF	TGTGCCAGCAGCCAAGACCCTGACAGGAACACTGAAGCTTTCTTT
.	TRBJ2-7	TRBV9	14	TRBD1	CASSVGQGTYEQYF	TGTGCCAGCAGCGTAGGACAGGGTACCTACGAGCAGTACTTC
.	TRBJ2-4	TRBV5-1	14	.	CASSLVEAKNIQYF	TGCGCCAGCAGCTTGGTAGAAGCCAAAAACATTCAGTACTTC
.	TRBJ2-3	TRBV5-4	16	TRBD2	CASSSAGGPITDTQYF	TGTGCCAGCAGTTCGGCGGGGGGGCCTATCACAGATACGCAGTATTTT
few	TRBJ2-7	TRBV5-1	14	TRBD1	CASSEQGAPYEQYF	TGCGCCAGCAGCGAACAGGGGGCGCCCTACGAGCAGTACTTC
.	TRBJ2-5	TRBV28	15	TRBD1	CASSPQGTLQETQYF	TGTGCCAGCAGTCCACAGGGGACGCTACAAGAGACCCAGTACTTC
once	TRBJ2-1	TRBV5-6	13	.	CASYYTEGAEQFF	TGTGCCAGTTATTATACGGAGGGTGCTGAGCAGTTCTTC
once	TRBJ1-1	TRBV7-8	16	.	CASSLQVGARNTEAFF	TGTGCCAGCAGCTTACAGGTGGGGGCACGGAACACTGAAGCTTTCTTT
.	TRBJ2-1	TRBV5-1	15	.	CASSLDGHSYNEQFF	TGCGCCAGCAGCTTGGACGGACACTCCTACAATGAGCAGTTCTTC
.	TRBJ1-5	TRBV15	14	.	CATGRGYSNQPQHF	TGTGCCACCGGCCGGGGGTATAGCAATCAGCCCCAGCATTTT
.	TRBJ1-4	TRBV18	15	.	CASSPPSAGNEKLFF	TGTGCCAGCTCACCACCGTCTGCGGGAAATGAAAAACTGTTTTTT
.	TRBJ1-1	TRBV28	11	TRBD1	CASMGQGAAFF	TGTGCCAGCATGGGACAGGGCGCAGCTTTCTTT
.	TRBJ1-1	TRBV9	15	TRBD1	CASSQTDRDDTEAFF	TGTGCCAGCAGTCAAACGGACAGGGACGACACTGAAGCTTTCTTT
.	TRBJ2-1	TRBV7-9	13	TRBD2	CASRGGLADEQFF	TGTGCCAGCAGAGGGGGACTAGCGGATGAGCAGTTCTTC
.	TRBJ2-1	TRBV5-1	14	TRBD2	CASSSGGGSNEQFF	TGCGCCAGCAGCTCTGGCGGGGGGAGCAATGAGCAGTTCTTC
.	TRBJ1-5	TRBV7-8	15	.	CASSRSGTDNQPQHF	TGTGCCAGCAGCCGATCGGGGACTGACAATCAGCCCCAGCATTTT
.	TRBJ2-1	TRBV5-1	15	TRBD1	CASSRLQGAVNEQFF	TGCGCCAGCAGCCGTCTCCAGGGGGCCGTCAATGAGCAGTTCTTC
.	TRBJ2-7	TRBV9	16	.	CASSVNEGVTLGEQYF	TGTGCCAGCAGCGTAAACGAGGGGGTCACTCTGGGCGAGCAGTACTTC
.	TRBJ1-1	TRBV4-1	14	.	CASSQGGRLTEAFF	TGCGCCAGCAGCCAAGGGGGGCGCCTGACTGAAGCTTTCTTT
.	TRBJ2-1	TRBV10-3	14	TRBD1	CASTGQGVGNEQFF	TGTGCCAGCACGGGACAGGGGGTGGGGAATGAGCAGTTCTTC
once	TRBJ1-5	TRBV7-9	14	.	CASSARDKYQPQHF	TGTGCCAGCAGCGCCCGGGACAAGTATCAGCCCCAGCATTTT
.	TRBJ2-1	TRBV27	17	.	CASKRRFEPSAANEQFF	TGTGCCAGCAAAAGAAGATTTGAGCCTAGCGCAGCAAATGAGCAGTTCTTC
.	TRBJ2-2	TRBV5-1	15	TRBD1	CASSIGTEGTGELFF	TGCGCCAGCAGCATAGGGACAGAGGGCACCGGGGAGCTGTTTTTT
.	TRBJ2-5	TRBV4-1	18	TRBD2	CASSPRGSGGALQETQYF	TGCGCCAGCAGCCCAAGGGGTAGCGGGGGGGCCTTACAAGAGACCCAGTACTTC
.	TRBJ1-2	TRBV5-4	13	.	CASSSTSGGGYTF	TGTGCCAGCAGCTCGACTTCGGGGGGTGGCTACACCTTC
.	TRBJ1-2	TRBV11-2	15	TRBD1	CASSGPGGSNYGYTF	TGTGCCAGCAGCGGCCCAGGGGGATCTAACTATGGCTACACCTTC
.	TRBJ2-2	TRBV6-5	16	.	CASSYSTAGDTGELFF	TGTGCCAGCAGTTACTCGACCGCAGGGGACACCGGGGAGCTGTTTTTT
.	TRBJ2-7	TRBV5-4	14	.	CASSSQGEPYEQYF	TGTGCCAGCAGCTCACAGGGTGAACCCTACGAGCAGTACTTC
.	TRBJ1-6	TRBV19	21	TRBD1	CASSIDSTPGQGFLFNSPLHF	TGTGCCAGTAGTATAGATTCCACACCGGGACAGGGTTTCTTGTTCAATTCACCCCTCCACTTT
.	TRBJ1-6	TRBV6-5	12	TRBD1	CASMTGSSPLHF	TGTGCCAGCATGACAGGGTCATCCCCCCTCCACTTT
once	TRBJ2-1	TRBV27	15	.	CASSLAPLRGHEQFF	TGTGCCAGCAGTCTAGCGCCCTTACGCGGCCATGAGCAGTTCTTC
.	TRBJ2-1	TRBV7-2	16	TRBD2	CASSPRVAGGRNEQFF	TGTGCCAGCAGCCCTCGGGTAGCGGGGGGGCGGAATGAGCAGTTCTTC
.	TRBJ2-7	TRBV6-5	16	.	CASSYSGTQLSYEQYF	TGTGCCAGCAGTTATTCGGGGACACAACTATCCTACGAGCAGTACTTC
once	TRBJ2-1	TRBV9	16	TRBD2	CASSVAGTTAYNEQFF	TGTGCCAGCAGCGTTGCCGGGACTACAGCTTACAATGAGCAGTTCTTC
few	TRBJ1-1	TRBV19	13	.	CASSTAHATEAFF	TGTGCCAGTAGTACCGCGCATGCGACTGAAGCTTTCTTT
.	TRBJ2-1	TRBV9	15	TRBD2	CASSVLAGGPDEQFF	TGTGCCAGCAGCGTACTAGCGGGGGGGCCTGATGAGCAGTTCTTC
.	TRBJ2-1	TRBV5-4	15	TRBD1	CASSLAGTGYNEQFF	TGTGCCAGCAGCTTGGCGGGGACAGGCTACAATGAGCAGTTCTTC
.	TRBJ1-6	TRBV30	14	.	CAWRAQLYNSPLHF	TGTGCCTGGAGAGCACAGCTCTATAATTCACCCCTCCACTTT
.	TRBJ2-7	TRBV5-1	15	TRBD1	CASSTGQGISYEQYF	TGCGCCAGCAGCACCGGACAGGGGATCTCCTACGAGCAGTACTTC
.	TRBJ1-2	TRBV30	12	.	CACRREVYGYTF	TGTGCCTGTCGGCGGGAGGTCTATGGCTACACCTTC
.	TRBJ2-5	TRBV5-1	21	TRBD2	CASSFPDFPGTTSGGAETQYF	TGCGCCAGCAGCTTCCCTGACTTTCCCGGCACGACTAGCGGGGGGGCAGAGACCCAGTACTTC
.	TRBJ1-6	TRBV9	14	.	CASSVGTLNSPLHF	TGTGCCAGCAGCGTAGGGACACTGAATTCACCCCTCCACTTT
.	TRBJ1-4	TRBV3-1/TRBV3-2	16	TRBD1	CASSAGQGALGEKLFF	TGTGCCAGCAGCGCGGGACAGGGGGCGCTCGGCGAAAAACTGTTTTTT
.	TRBJ2-3	TRBV19	13	.	CASSIAGTDTQYF	TGTGCCAGTAGTATAGCAGGCACAGATACGCAGTATTTT
once	TRBJ1-2	TRBV5-1	14	TRBD1	CASSLGSQGAIYTF	TGCGCCAGCAGCTTGGGGTCTCAGGGGGCAATTTACACCTTC
.	TRBJ2-1	TRBV5-4	12	.	CASSGQYNEQFF	TGTGCCAGCAGTGGGCAATACAATGAGCAGTTCTTC
once	TRBJ2-1	TRBV9	14	.	CASSVVSGSNEQFF	TGTGCCAGCAGCGTAGTCAGTGGTTCTAATGAGCAGTTCTTC
.	TRBJ1-6	TRBV30	12	.	CAWTGFSSPLHF	TGTGCCTGGACAGGGTTTAGTTCACCCCTCCACTTT
.	TRBJ1-4	TRBV5-1	14	.	CASSSQGINEKLFF	TGCGCCAGCAGCTCTCAGGGGATTAATGAAAAACTGTTTTTT
.	TRBJ1-2	TRBV5-1	15	TRBD1	CASSLLGTGGEGYTF	TGCGCCAGCAGCTTGTTAGGGACAGGGGGCGAAGGCTACACCTTC
.	TRBJ1-2	TRBV21-1	17	.	CASSKGASWASNYGYTF	TGTGCCAGCAGCAAAGGGGCCTCTTGGGCCTCTAACTATGGCTACACCTTC
.	TRBJ1-4	TRBV27	14	TRBD1	CASKLTGGVGKLFF	TGTGCCAGCAAGCTTACAGGGGGCGTCGGAAAACTGTTTTTT